This TCR beta chain comes out of a study of cytomegalovirus exposure and HLA in healthy donors. In the PCR, 60 Vbeta and 13 Jbeta primers were used. The method was immunoSEQ multiplex PCR; TCRdb's version includes in-frame clones alone and lacks a portion of them. This sample has hundreds of thousands of clones, with under 80% found just once. The source of this sequence is a female donor in good health and CMV-seronegative. The sequenced material came from PBMCs.

The CDR3 sequence: CASSYGGSSYNEQFF. The CDR3 region has the DNA TGCGCCAGCAGCTATGGCGGGAGCTCCTACAATGAGCAGTTCTTC. V is TRBV5-1 and J is TRBJ2-1; TRBD2 agrees at 7 bases. The CDR3 covers 15 residues. Germline values: CDR1 SGHRS, CDR2 YFSETQ. The junction had 3 bases not matched to a gene; V was cut back by 3 bases and J by 0 bases.